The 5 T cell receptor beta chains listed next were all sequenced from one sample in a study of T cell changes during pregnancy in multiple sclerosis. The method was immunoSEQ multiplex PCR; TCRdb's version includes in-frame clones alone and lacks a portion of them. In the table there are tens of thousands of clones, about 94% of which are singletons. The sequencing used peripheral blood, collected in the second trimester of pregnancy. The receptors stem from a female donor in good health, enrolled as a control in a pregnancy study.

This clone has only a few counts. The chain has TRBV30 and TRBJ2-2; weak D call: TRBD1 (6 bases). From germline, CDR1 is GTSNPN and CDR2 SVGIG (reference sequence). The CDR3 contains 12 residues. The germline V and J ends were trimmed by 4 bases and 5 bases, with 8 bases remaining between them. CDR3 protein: CAWTQGTGELFF. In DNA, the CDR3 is TGTGCCTGGACCCAGGGGACCGGGGAGCTGTTTTTT. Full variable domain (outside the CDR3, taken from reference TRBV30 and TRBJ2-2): SQTIHQWPATLVQPVGSPLSLECTVEGTSNPNLYWYRQAAGRGLQLLFYSVGIGQISSEVPQNLSASRPQDRQFILSSKKLLLSDSGFYLCAWTQGTGELFFGEGSRLTVL.

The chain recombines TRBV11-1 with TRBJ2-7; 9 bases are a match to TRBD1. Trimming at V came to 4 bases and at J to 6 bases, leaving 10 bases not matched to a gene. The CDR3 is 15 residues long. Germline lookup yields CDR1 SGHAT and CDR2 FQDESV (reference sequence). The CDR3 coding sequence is TGTGCCAGCAGCTCGGGACAGGGACGACGGCGCGAGCAGTACTTC. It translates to CASSSGQGRRREQYF.

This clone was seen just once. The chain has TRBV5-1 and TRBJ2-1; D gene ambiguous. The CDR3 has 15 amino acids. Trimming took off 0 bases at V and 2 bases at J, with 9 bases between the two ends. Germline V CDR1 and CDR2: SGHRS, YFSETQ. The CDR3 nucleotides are TGCGCCAGCAGCTTGGGCGGAGCTACCTACAATGAGCAGTTCTTC. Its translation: CASSLGGATYNEQFF. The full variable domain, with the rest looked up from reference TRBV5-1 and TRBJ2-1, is KAGVTQTPRYLIKTRGQQVTLSCSPISGHRSVSWYQQTPGQGLQFLFEYFSETQRNKGNFPGRFSGRQFSNSRSEMNVSTLELGDSALYLCASSLGGATYNEQFFGPGTRLTVL.

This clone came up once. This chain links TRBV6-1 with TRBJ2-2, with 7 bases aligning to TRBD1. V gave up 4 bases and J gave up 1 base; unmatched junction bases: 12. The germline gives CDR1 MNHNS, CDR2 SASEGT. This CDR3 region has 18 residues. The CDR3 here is CASSVRGQMALNTGELFF. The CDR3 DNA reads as TGTGCCAGCAGTGTTCGGGGACAGATGGCCTTGAACACCGGGGAGCTGTTTTTT.

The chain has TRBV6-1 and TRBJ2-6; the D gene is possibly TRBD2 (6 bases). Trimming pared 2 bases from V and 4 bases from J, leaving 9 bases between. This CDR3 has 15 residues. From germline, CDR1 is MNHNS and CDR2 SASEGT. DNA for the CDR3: TGTGCCAGCAGTGAAACACGGGGGGGGGCCAACGTCCTGACTTTC. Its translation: CASSETRGGANVLTF.